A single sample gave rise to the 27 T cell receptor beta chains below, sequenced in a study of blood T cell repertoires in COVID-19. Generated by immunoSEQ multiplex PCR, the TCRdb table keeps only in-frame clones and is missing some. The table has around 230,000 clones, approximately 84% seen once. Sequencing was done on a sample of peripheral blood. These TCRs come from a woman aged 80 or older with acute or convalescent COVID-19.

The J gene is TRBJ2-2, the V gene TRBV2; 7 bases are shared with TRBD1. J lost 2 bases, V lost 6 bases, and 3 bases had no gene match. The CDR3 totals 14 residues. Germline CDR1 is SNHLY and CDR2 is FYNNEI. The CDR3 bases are TGTGCCAGCAGACGGGACAGTAACACCGGGGAGCTGTTTTTT. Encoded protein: CASRRDSNTGELFF.

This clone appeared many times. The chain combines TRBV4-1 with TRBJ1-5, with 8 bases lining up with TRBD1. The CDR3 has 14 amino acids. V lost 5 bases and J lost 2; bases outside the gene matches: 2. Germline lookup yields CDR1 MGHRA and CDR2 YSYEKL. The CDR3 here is CASSWGQGNQPQHF. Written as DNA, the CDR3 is TGCGCCAGCAGCTGGGGACAGGGCAATCAGCCCCAGCATTTT.

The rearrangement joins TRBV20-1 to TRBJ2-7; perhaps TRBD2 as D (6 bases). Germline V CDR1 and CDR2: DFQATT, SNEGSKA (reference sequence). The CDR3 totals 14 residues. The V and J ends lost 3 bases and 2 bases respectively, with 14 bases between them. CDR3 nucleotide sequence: TGCAGTGCTAGTATGGCGGGGTTTCCCTACGAGCAGTACTTC. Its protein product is CSASMAGFPYEQYF.

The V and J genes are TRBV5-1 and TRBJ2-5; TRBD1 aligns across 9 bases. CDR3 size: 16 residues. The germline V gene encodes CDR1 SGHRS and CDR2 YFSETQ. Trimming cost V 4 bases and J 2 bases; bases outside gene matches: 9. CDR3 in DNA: TGCGCCAGCAGCACGGTGGGGACAGGGACTCAAGAGACCCAGTACTTC. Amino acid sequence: CASSTVGTGTQETQYF.

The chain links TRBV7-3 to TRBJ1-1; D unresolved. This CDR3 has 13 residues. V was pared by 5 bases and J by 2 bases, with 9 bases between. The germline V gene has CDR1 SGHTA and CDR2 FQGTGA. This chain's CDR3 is CASSPQFNTEAFF. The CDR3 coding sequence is TGTGCCAGCAGCCCCCAATTCAACACTGAAGCTTTCTTT.

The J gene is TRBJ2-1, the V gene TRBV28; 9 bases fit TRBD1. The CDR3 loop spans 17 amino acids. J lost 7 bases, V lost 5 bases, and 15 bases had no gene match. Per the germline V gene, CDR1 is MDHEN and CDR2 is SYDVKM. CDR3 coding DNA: TGTGCCAGCAGTCGAAGAAAAGGACAGGGGCGGGGGAATGAGCAGTTCTTC. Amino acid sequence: CASSRRKGQGRGNEQFF.

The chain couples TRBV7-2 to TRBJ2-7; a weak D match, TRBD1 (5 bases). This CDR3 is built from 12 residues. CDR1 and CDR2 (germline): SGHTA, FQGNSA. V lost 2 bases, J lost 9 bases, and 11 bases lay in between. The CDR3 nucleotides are TGTGCCAGCAGCTTACAGGGCCGTGGGCAGTACTTC. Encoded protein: CASSLQGRGQYF.

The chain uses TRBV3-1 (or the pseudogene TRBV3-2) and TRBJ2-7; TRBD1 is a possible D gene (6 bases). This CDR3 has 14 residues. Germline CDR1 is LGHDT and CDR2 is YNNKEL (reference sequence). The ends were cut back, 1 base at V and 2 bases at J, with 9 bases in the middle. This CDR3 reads CASSQADRPYEQYF. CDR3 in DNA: TGTGCCAGCAGCCAAGCCGACAGGCCCTACGAGCAGTACTTC.

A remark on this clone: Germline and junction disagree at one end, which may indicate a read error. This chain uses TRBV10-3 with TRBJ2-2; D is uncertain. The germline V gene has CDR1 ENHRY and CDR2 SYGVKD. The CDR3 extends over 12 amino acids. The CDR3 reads CATTENIGELFF. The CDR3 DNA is TGTGCCACCACCGAAAACATCGGGGAGCTGTTTTTT.

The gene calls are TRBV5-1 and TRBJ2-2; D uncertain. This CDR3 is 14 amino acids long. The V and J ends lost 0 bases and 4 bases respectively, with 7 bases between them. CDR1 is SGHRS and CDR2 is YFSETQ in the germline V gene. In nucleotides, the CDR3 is TGCGCCAGCAGCTTGGACAGTTCCACCGGGGAGCTGTTTTTT. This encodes CASSLDSSTGELFF.

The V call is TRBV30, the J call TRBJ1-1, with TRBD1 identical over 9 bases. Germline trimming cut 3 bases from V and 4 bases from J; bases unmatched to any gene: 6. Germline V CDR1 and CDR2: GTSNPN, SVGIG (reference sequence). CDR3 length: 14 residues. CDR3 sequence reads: CAWRPPGQGTEAFF. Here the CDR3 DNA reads TGTGCCTGGAGACCTCCGGGACAGGGCACTGAAGCTTTCTTT. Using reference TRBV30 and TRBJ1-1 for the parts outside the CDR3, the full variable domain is SQTIHQWPATLVQPVGSPLSLECTVEGTSNPNLYWYRQAAGRGLQLLFYSVGIGQISSEVPQNLSASRPQDRQFILSSKKLLLSDSGFYLCAWRPPGQGTEAFFGQGTRLTVV.

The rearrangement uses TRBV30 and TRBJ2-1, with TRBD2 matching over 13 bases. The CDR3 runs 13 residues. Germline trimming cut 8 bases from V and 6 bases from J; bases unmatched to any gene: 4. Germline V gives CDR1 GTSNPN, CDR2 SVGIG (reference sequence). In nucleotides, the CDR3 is TGTGCCCGCCGGACTAGCGGGAGCAATGAGCAGTTCTTC. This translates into CARRTSGSNEQFF.

The CDR3 protein is CASSPDRGITYEQYF. In DNA, the CDR3 is TGTGCCAGCAGCCCCGACAGGGGAATTACGTACGAGCAGTACTTC. The genes are TRBV28 and TRBJ2-7, with TRBD1 matching over 8 bases. Germline lookup yields CDR1 MDHEN and CDR2 SYDVKM. V dropped 6 bases and J dropped 4; count of bases not matched to a gene: 11. The CDR3 covers 15 residues.

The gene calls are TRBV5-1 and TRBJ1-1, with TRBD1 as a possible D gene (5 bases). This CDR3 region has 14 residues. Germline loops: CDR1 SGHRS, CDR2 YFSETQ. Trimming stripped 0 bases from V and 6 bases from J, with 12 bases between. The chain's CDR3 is CASSLGSGGSEAFF. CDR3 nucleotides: TGCGCCAGCAGCTTGGGGTCTGGGGGGTCTGAAGCTTTCTTT.

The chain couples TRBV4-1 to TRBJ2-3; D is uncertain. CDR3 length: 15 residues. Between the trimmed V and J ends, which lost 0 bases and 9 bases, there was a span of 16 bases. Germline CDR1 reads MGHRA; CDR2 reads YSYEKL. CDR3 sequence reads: CASSQDPDGLSTQYF. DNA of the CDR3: TGCGCCAGCAGCCAAGATCCCGACGGGTTGAGCACGCAGTATTTT.

DNA of the CDR3: TGTGCCAGCAGCCCCGAGCGGTATGAGCAGTTCTTC. It yields the protein CASSPERYEQFF. The chain carries TRBV28 and TRBJ2-1, with TRBD2 as a possible D gene (5 bases). Trimming stripped 6 bases from V and 8 bases from J, with 11 bases between. Germline V gene data show CDR1 as MDHEN and CDR2 as SYDVKM. The CDR3 sequence is 12 residues long.

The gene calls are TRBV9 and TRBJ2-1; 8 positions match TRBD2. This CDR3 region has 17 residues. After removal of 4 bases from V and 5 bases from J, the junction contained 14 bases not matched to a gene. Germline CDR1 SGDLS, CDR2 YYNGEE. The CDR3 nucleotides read TGTGCCAGCAGCCCCAGCTTTAGTAGCGGGACCAACAATGAGCAGTTCTTC. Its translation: CASSPSFSSGTNNEQFF.

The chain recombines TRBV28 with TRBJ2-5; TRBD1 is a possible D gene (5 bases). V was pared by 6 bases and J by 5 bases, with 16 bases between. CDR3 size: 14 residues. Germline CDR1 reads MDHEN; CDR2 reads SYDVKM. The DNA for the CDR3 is TGTGCCAGCAGCCCCCAGGGTATTACGGAGACCCAGTACTTC. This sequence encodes CASSPQGITETQYF.

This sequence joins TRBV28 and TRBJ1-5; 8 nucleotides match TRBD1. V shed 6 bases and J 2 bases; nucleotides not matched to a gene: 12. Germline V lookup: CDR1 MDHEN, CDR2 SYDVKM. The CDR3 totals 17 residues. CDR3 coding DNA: TGTGCCAGCAGAATTGGACAGGGCATTTCGGGCAATCAGCCCCAGCATTTT. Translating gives CASRIGQGISGNQPQHF.

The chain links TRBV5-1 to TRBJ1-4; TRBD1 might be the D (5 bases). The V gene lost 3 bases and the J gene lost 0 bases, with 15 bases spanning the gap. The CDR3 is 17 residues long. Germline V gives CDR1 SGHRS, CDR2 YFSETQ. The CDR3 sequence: CASSSPMGGATNEKLFF. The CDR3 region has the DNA TGCGCCAGCAGCTCTCCGATGGGGGGAGCAACTAATGAAAAACTGTTTTTT.

CDR3 residues: CATRVTGNQPQHF. CDR3 sequence (DNA): TGTGCCACCCGGGTTACAGGGAATCAGCCCCAGCATTTT. The chain links TRBV6-5 to TRBJ1-5, with D perhaps matching TRBD1 (6 bases). This CDR3 spans 13 amino acids. Germline-derived CDR1 and CDR2 are MNHEY and SVGAGI. V was cut by 10 bases and J by 4 bases, with 14 bases left in between.

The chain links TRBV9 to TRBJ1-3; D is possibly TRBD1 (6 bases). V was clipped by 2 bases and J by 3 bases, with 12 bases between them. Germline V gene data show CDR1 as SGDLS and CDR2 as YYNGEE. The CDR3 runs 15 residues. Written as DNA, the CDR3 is TGTGCCAGCAGCGTCCAATGGGGGCTTGGAAACACCATATATTTT. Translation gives CASSVQWGLGNTIYF.

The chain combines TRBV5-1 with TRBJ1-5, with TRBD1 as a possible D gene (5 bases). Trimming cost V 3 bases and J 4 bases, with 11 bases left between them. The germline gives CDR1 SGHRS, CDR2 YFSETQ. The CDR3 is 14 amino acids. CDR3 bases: TGCGCCAGCAGCTATGGGCAGGGAAATCAGCCCCAGCATTTT. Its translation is CASSYGQGNQPQHF.

CDR3 loop: CASSLRDRETQYF. In DNA, the CDR3 is TGTGCCAGCAGCCTCAGGGATCGAGAGACCCAGTACTTC. The rearrangement joins TRBV3-1 (or the pseudogene TRBV3-2) to TRBJ2-5, with D possibly TRBD1 on 5 matching bases. Per the germline V gene, CDR1 is LGHDT and CDR2 is YNNKEL (reference sequence). V was cut by 4 bases and J by 4 bases, with 10 bases left in between. The CDR3 covers 13 residues.

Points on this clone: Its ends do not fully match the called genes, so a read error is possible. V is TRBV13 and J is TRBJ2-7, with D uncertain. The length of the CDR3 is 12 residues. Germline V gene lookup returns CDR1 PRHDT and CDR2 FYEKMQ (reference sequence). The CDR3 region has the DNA TGTGCCAGCAGGACGCCCGGAGAGACCTTCTTCTTC. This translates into CASRTPGETFFF.

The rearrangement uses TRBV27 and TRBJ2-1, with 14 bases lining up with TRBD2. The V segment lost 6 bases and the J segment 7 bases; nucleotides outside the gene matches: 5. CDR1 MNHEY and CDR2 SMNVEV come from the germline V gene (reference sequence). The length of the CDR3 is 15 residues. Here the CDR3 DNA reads TGTGCCAGCAGGCTCGGGACTAGCGGGAGTAATGAGCAGTTCTTC. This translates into CASRLGTSGSNEQFF.

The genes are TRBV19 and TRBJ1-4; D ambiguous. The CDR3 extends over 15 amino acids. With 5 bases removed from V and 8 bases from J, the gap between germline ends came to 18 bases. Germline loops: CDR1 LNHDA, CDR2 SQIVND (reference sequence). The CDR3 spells CASSEPYGVGEKLFF. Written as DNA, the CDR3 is TGTGCCAGTAGTGAGCCTTACGGGGTTGGCGAAAAACTGTTTTTT.